This is a list of T cell receptor beta chains from one sample in a study of control samples from healthy donors and cancer patients. Profiling relied on immunoSEQ multiplex PCR, and the TCRdb table lists in-frame clones only, not all of them. The sample lists 75,000 to 95,000 clones; 90% were seen once. The sample comprised blood. The receptors come from a woman aged 18-29 years in good health. The conserved cysteine and the conserved F or W are not part of the CDR3 here. A D gene is named only where the DNA matches it firmly.

len,v_gene,d_gene,CDR3aa
13,TRBV5-6,-,ASSLPGQATYEQY
12,TRBV6-4,TRBD2,ASSASGGADTQY
12,TRBV15,-,ATSRGRGEETQY
13,TRBV6-4,TRBD2,ASSPLAGGTDTQY
11,TRBV5-5,-,ASSFLSGPGYT
14,TRBV14,-,ASSRTSDNLSYEQY
13,TRBV29-1,TRBD1,SVRGTGDSGNTIY
14,TRBV9,-,ASSVEGTRSYNEQF
13,TRBV5-1,TRBD2,ASSLESSGGGSQY
14,TRBV7-2,-,ASSNYGGQGLDEQY
9,TRBV20-1,-,SARVATEAF
15,TRBV6-4,-,ASSDSRETGVINEQF
13,TRBV19,TRBD1,ASRETGATNEKLF
11,TRBV4-1,-,ASSQEDGSPLH
10,TRBV6-4,-,ASSRVGTEAF
14,TRBV7-9,-,ASLPGGRAGNYGYT
15,TRBV28,-,ASSLSTEGENTGELF
14,TRBV19,TRBD1,ASSIERGQGTYGYT
13,TRBV7-2,TRBD2,ASSLAGGSSYEQY
12,TRBV19,-,ASSRATRQETQY
11,TRBV5-1,-,ASSLPTDYGYT
12,TRBV13,-,ASSLGLKSSGYT
10,TRBV3-1/TRBV3-2,-,ASSQDRNEQF
12,TRBV6-5,-,ASSYSQASGEAF
12,TRBV3-1/TRBV3-2,-,ASSQVLYGNTIY
14,TRBV9,-,ASSPHDITNTGELF
14,TRBV5-6,-,ASSSDPTVMNTEAF
13,TRBV11-2,-,ASSLDRAYGEKLF
13,TRBV6-5,-,ASSFVGDPNYGYT
11,TRBV7-7,-,ASSFLERGTQY
12,TRBV27,-,ASSLVGRNTEAF
13,TRBV18,-,ASSPLKGGNYGYT
12,TRBV19,-,ASSRFTGNTEAF
14,TRBV7-2,-,ASSPPRQALNEKLF
16,TRBV3-1/TRBV3-2,TRBD1,ASSRTAGTGRGDQPQH
13,TRBV9,-,ASSARHGENEKLF
12,TRBV7-8,TRBD1,ASSLAQGGYGYT
8,TRBV27,TRBD1,ASSVTGTG
7,TRBV24-1,-,ATTDTQY
13,TRBV27,TRBD2,ASRYSGVNTGELF
11,TRBV29-1,-,SVDNHKQETQY